One sample yielded the 3 T cell receptor beta chains listed below, sequenced in a study of T cells after yellow fever vaccination. One entry per CDR3 protein results from TCRdb running MiXCR on the 5' RACE reads. The sample includes about 110,000 distinct CDR3 sequences, 8.4% of them seen just once. The source material was CD8+ T cells sorted from PBMCs, sampled 45 days after the yellow fever booster vaccination. These receptors were obtained from a man aged 30-40 years who received the YFV17D yellow fever vaccine.

This clonotype appeared many times. V usage is TRBV4-2 and J usage is TRBJ2-5; a weak D match, TRBD2 (6 bases). This CDR3 has 13 residues. The V end lost 1 base, the J end lost 5 bases, and 8 bases lay between the germline ends. Germline CDR1 is LGHNA and CDR2 is YNFKEQ. CDR3 bases: TGTGCCAGCAGCCAAGCGGGAGACGAGACCCAGTACTTC. The encoded protein is CASSQAGDETQYF.

This clonotype was recorded many times. CDR3 in DNA: TGTGCCAGCAGCTTTAGCGGGATGGGGGACTACGAGCAGTACTTC. It codes for CASSFSGMGDYEQYF. This chain uses TRBV7-9 with TRBJ2-7; the match to TRBD2 covers 8 bases. CDR3 size: 15 residues. Trimming cost V 3 bases and J 3 bases; bases outside gene matches: 7. The germline CDR1 and CDR2 sequences are SEHNR and FQNEAQ (reference sequence).

This clonotype was seen many times. The genes are TRBV7-9 and TRBJ2-1; a possible D gene is TRBD1 (6 bases). This CDR3 spans 14 amino acids. Trimming removed 3 bases at V and 9 bases at J, with 15 bases between. Germline V gene lookup returns CDR1 SEHNR and CDR2 FQNEAQ (reference sequence). CDR3 residues: CASSLGALVSEQFF. In DNA, the CDR3 is TGTGCCAGCAGCTTGGGGGCCCTCGTTTCTGAGCAGTTCTTC.